Presented here are 3 T cell receptor beta chains from one specimen sequenced in a study of CD8 T cells in ankylosing spondylitis. TCRdb called the 5' RACE reads again in MiXCR, with one record for every CDR3 protein. The table records about 250,000 distinct CDR3 sequences, 30% to 40% of them present only once. Sequenced: blood, either unsorted or a sorted T cell fraction (not recorded which). Receptors originate from a male donor with ankylosing spondylitis or in good health (not recorded which).

This clonotype was recorded a few times. This chain connects TRBV12-3 or TRBV12-4 to TRBJ1-1; possible D gene TRBD1, 6 bases. This CDR3 region has 13 residues. The V end was cut by 5 bases, the J end by 2 bases, with 9 bases between. CDR3 amino acids: CASSPTGNTEAFF. The CDR3 DNA reads as TGTGCCAGCAGTCCGACAGGTAACACTGAAGCTTTCTTT.

This clonotype has more than one count but fewer than ten. This chain joins TRBV20-1 and TRBJ2-2, with D possibly matching TRBD2 (5 bases). The CDR3 runs 14 residues. V lost 3 bases and J lost 7, with 15 bases in between. Germline values: CDR1 DFQATT, CDR2 SNEGSKA (reference sequence). CDR3 in amino acids: CSARSPSSGGELFF. CDR3 DNA: TGCAGTGCTAGGTCCCCTAGCTCGGGCGGGGAGCTGTTTTTT.

The gene calls are TRBV27 and TRBJ2-3, with 12 bases matching TRBD2. This CDR3 spans 19 amino acids. V gave up 4 bases and J gave up 2 bases; unmatched junction bases: 13. Germline CDR1 MNHEY, CDR2 SMNVEV (reference sequence). CDR3: CASSSSSGGARSLTDTQYF. In DNA, the CDR3 is TGTGCCAGCAGTTCATCTAGCGGGGGGGCCCGTTCCCTCACAGATACGCAGTATTTT.